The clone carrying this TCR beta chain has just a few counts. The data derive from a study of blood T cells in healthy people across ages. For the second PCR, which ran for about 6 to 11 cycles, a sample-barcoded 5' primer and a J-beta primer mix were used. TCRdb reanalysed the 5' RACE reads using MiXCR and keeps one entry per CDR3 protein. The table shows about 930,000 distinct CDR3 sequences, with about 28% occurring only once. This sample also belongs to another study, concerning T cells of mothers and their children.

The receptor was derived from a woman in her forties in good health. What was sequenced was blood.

The CDR3 sequence is CASSRQGTSSYNEQFF. The CDR3 nucleotides read TGTGCCAGCAGCCGACAGGGGACAAGCTCCTACAATGAGCAGTTCTTC. The rearrangement joins TRBV12-3 or TRBV12-4 to TRBJ2-1, with 8 bases identical to TRBD1. This CDR3 has 16 residues. V shed 6 bases, J shed 0 bases, and the junction held 7 bases outside the gene matches.